The source of this TCR beta chain is a study of breast tumors, draining lymph nodes, adjacent tissues. Remarks on this clonotype: The antigen remains undetermined.

Trimming at V came to 3 bases and at J to 0 bases, leaving 7 bases not matched to a gene. Per the germline V gene, CDR1 is SGHRS and CDR2 is YFSETQ. The CDR3 sequence is 16 residues long. Broader study findings: Tumor TCR diversity was below lymph nodes but above nontumor tissue. Findings are consistent with lymph node origin and intratumoral expansion of most tumor T cells. Tumor T cell lymph node origin was a supported hypothesis, not proven.

Breast cancer patients provided tissue from their axillary draining lymph nodes. From the multiplex PCR reads, TCRdb called clonotypes with MiXCR, one entry per CDR3 protein. The data hold fewer than 300,000 distinct CDR3 sequences, with approximately 30% observed a single time. Sequencing was carried out using axillary lymph node tissue. V and J are TRBV5-1 and TRBJ2-7; 9 bases are a match to TRBD1. This clonotype was obtained from a female donor with breast cancer. Some clones in this sample may be carry-over from other donors' samples. CDR3 amino acids: CASSSVGTGISYEQYF. Here the CDR3 DNA reads TGCGCCAGCAGCTCGGTAGGGACAGGGATCTCCTACGAGCAGTACTTC.